This TCR beta chain was captured by sequencing in a study of siplizumab effects on memory and regulatory T cells. Only in-frame clones appear in the TCRdb table, and some are missing; sequencing was by immunoSEQ multiplex PCR. The sample records 90,000 to 150,000 clones, just over 90% being singletons. About this clone itself: Its antigen is undetermined.

The CDR3 is made up of 14 amino acids. Per the germline V gene, CDR1 is SEHNR and CDR2 is FQNEAQ (reference sequence). The ends were cut back, 6 bases at V and 6 bases at J, with 16 bases in the middle. Study-wide findings and caveats: Both greater diversity than memory cells and a major contribution to the alloresponse seemed to characterize naive T cells. Siplizumab significantly lowered the alloreactive sequences that could be traced to unstimulated CD4+ memory cells.

V usage is TRBV7-9 and J usage is TRBJ2-3, with unresolved D. Sequencing was performed on non-Treg CD4+ T cells sorted from blood. The sequence was collected from a human donor in good health. This chain's CDR3 is CASSRKVVRDTQYF. Here the CDR3 DNA reads TGTGCCAGCAGTCGAAAGGTTGTTCGGGATACGCAGTATTTT.